Each of the 22 T cell receptor beta chains below was sequenced from the same sample in a study of technical replicates of blood from a handful of donors. TCRdb's table, derived via immunoSEQ multiplex PCR, lists solely in-frame clones and lacks some. The data hold roughly 73,000 clones, with 93% observed a single time. The specimen was T cells isolated from PBMCs. Every receptor here comes from a human donor in good health.

The chain's CDR3 is CASNPTGVSGYTF. Written as DNA, the CDR3 is TGTGCCAGCAACCCTACAGGGGTATCTGGCTACACCTTC. The chain has TRBV5-4 and TRBJ1-2, with TRBD1 identical over 7 bases. The CDR3 contains 13 residues. Per germline, CDR1 SGHNT and CDR2 YYREEE (reference sequence). Losses at the gene ends were 6 bases for V and 7 bases for J; bases not matched to a gene: 9.

CDR3 protein: CASSLGQTNSPLHF. DNA for the CDR3: TGTGCCAGCAGCTTAGGACAGACTAATTCACCCCTCCACTTT. This rearrangement joins TRBV7-9 to TRBJ1-6, with TRBD1 as a possible D gene (5 bases). Trimming left V 1 base short and J 6 bases short, with 7 bases between. Germline assignment: CDR1 SEHNR and CDR2 FQNEAQ (reference sequence). This CDR3 region has 14 residues.

This clone has more than one count but fewer than ten. The chain recombines TRBV5-3 with TRBJ2-3; D gene unclear. TRBV5-3 is placed among ORFs of uncertain function. V lost 2 bases to trimming and J lost 0 bases, with 10 bases between them. The CDR3 spans 15 residues. CDR3 sequence (DNA): TGTGCCAGAAGCTTCAGAACGCCTAGCACAGATACGCAGTATTTT. Its translation is CARSFRTPSTDTQYF.

This clone is classed as medium-sized. The rearrangement joins TRBV5-4 to TRBJ2-7, with 10 bases aligning to TRBD2. The CDR3 has 15 amino acids. The ends lost 0 bases at V and 2 bases at J; junction bases unmatched: 2. Germline V gives CDR1 SGHNT, CDR2 YYREEE (reference sequence). The CDR3 DNA is TGTGCCAGCAGCTTGGGAAGCGGGGGGGCCTACGAGCAGTACTTC. Translated, it gives CASSLGSGGAYEQYF.

The chain employs TRBV4-2 and TRBJ2-2, with 13 bases matching TRBD2. This CDR3 comprises 17 residues. From germline, CDR1 is LGHNA and CDR2 YNFKEQ. Losses at the gene ends were 5 bases for V and 2 bases for J; bases not matched to a gene: 5. Written as DNA, the CDR3 is TGTGCCAGCAGCGGACTAGCGGGAGCGGTCAACACCGGGGAGCTGTTTTTT. Amino acids: CASSGLAGAVNTGELFF.

V and J are TRBV6-1 and TRBJ2-5; 9 bases are shared with TRBD2. Germline loops: CDR1 MNHNS, CDR2 SASEGT. The CDR3 consists of 15 residues. The J segment lost 4 bases and the V segment lost 4 bases, leaving 7 bases of the junction unmatched. The CDR3 sequence is CASSGVAGGPETQYF. The CDR3 DNA reads TGTGCCAGCAGTGGGGTCGCGGGGGGGCCAGAGACCCAGTACTTC.

The V and J genes are TRBV5-5 and TRBJ1-2; TRBD1 is a possible D gene (6 bases). This CDR3 has 14 residues. Deletions cut 4 bases from V and 4 bases from J, with 14 bases between. The germline CDR1 and CDR2 sequences are SGHKS and YYEKEE (reference sequence). CDR3 region: CASSLATGSYGYTF. The CDR3 coding sequence is TGTGCCAGCAGCCTGGCAACAGGGTCCTATGGCTACACCTTC.

The chain recombines TRBV4-1 with TRBJ2-7, with 8 bases identical to TRBD2. Germline loops: CDR1 MGHRA, CDR2 YSYEKL. J was trimmed by 1 base and V by 6 bases; bases with no gene match: 17. This CDR3 spans 18 amino acids. The CDR3 loop is CASSHGAGGGALSYEQYF. CDR3 bases: TGCGCCAGCAGTCATGGGGCCGGGGGGGGCGCTTTGTCCTACGAGCAGTACTTC.

This rearrangement joins TRBV2 to TRBJ2-1; TRBD2 might be the D (5 bases). The CDR3 runs to 14 residues. Trimming took 9 bases from V and 2 from J, leaving 14 bases between them. CDR1 and CDR2 (germline): SNHLY, FYNNEI. CDR3 loop: CASCGRATYNEQFF. CDR3 bases: TGTGCCAGTTGTGGGCGGGCGACCTACAATGAGCAGTTCTTC.

The J gene is TRBJ1-1, the V gene TRBV4-1, with unresolved D. The CDR3 sequence is 18 residues long. Germline assignment: CDR1 MGHRA and CDR2 YSYEKL. V was trimmed by 1 base and J by 3 bases, leaving 21 bases between them. The CDR3 spells CASSQVSVGRYSYTEAFF. The CDR3 bases are TGCGCCAGCAGCCAAGTGTCCGTGGGCAGGTACAGTTACACTGAAGCTTTCTTT.

CDR3 DNA: TGTGCCAGCAGTCGGGGGGCCTATAGCAATCAGCCCCAGCATTTT. Protein sequence: CASSRGAYSNQPQHF. The rearrangement joins TRBV6-5 to TRBJ1-5; D might be TRBD1 (6 bases). Germline V gene sequence: CDR1 MNHEY, CDR2 SVGAGI. There are 15 residues in the CDR3. Trimming left V 5 bases short and J 0 bases short, with 11 bases between.

This clone was seen once. The chain carries TRBV27 and TRBJ2-7; 8 positions match TRBD1. The germline gives CDR1 MNHEY, CDR2 SMNVEV (reference sequence). V gave up 5 bases and J gave up 5 bases; unmatched junction bases: 14. This CDR3 contains 16 residues. The CDR3 bases are TGTGCCAGCAGTATCATACCAGGGGGCGTGGGCGACGAGCAGTACTTC. As protein: CASSIIPGGVGDEQYF.

The chain uses TRBV5-6 and TRBJ1-6, with unresolved D. V shed 2 bases and J shed 7 bases, with 10 bases lying between them. CDR3 length: 14 residues. In germline, CDR1 is SGHDT, CDR2 YYEEEE. In nucleotides, the CDR3 is TGTGCCAGCAGCTTTGAGGGATGGAATTCACCCCTCCACTTT. Translating it yields CASSFEGWNSPLHF.

This chain joins TRBV30 and TRBJ1-1, with D hard to call. CDR3 length equals 12 residues. CDR1 and CDR2 (germline): GTSNPN, SVGIG (reference sequence). Trimming removed 2 bases at V and 0 bases at J, with 4 bases between. The CDR3 coding sequence is TGTGCCTGGAGTTACATGAACACTGAAGCTTTCTTT. Translated: CAWSYMNTEAFF.

V is TRBV27 and J is TRBJ2-1; 7 nucleotides align to TRBD1. The ends lost 5 bases at V and 6 bases at J; junction bases unmatched: 7. The CDR3 spans 14 residues. Germline loops: CDR1 MNHEY, CDR2 SMNVEV (reference sequence). The CDR3 sequence is CASSPTGVGNEQFF. Written as DNA, the CDR3 is TGTGCCAGCAGTCCTACAGGGGTGGGCAATGAGCAGTTCTTC.

This chain links TRBV10-3 with TRBJ2-7; TRBD1 aligns across 8 bases. J lost 3 bases, V lost 0 bases, and 4 bases had no gene match. In germline, CDR1 is ENHRY, CDR2 SYGVKD. The CDR3 loop spans 15 amino acids. The CDR3 DNA reads TGTGCCATCAGTGAGTCTGGCAGGGGGCACTACGAGCAGTACTTC. It encodes CAISESGRGHYEQYF.

The V call is TRBV11-2, the J call TRBJ2-7; unclear D gene. V was cut by 2 bases and J by 5 bases, with 10 bases left in between. Germline assignment: CDR1 SGHAT and CDR2 FQNNGV. The CDR3 runs 13 residues. The chain's CDR3 is CASSLREINEQYF. The CDR3 region has the DNA TGTGCCAGCAGCTTAAGAGAGATAAACGAGCAGTACTTC.

The V gene is TRBV9, the J gene TRBJ2-3; maybe TRBD1 (5 bases). V was cut by 2 bases and J by 4 bases, with 8 bases left in between. Germline V CDR1 and CDR2: SGDLS, YYNGEE. This CDR3 has 13 residues. CDR3 sequence (DNA): TGTGCCAGCAGCGTCAGGGTTTCAGATACGCAGTATTTT. This gives the protein CASSVRVSDTQYF.

The CDR3 sequence is CASSVTGIPTGELFF. CDR3 nucleotide sequence: TGTGCCAGCAGCGTCACAGGGATACCAACCGGGGAGCTGTTTTTT. The rearrangement joins TRBV9 to TRBJ2-2, with D maybe TRBD1 (6 bases). The germline gives CDR1 SGDLS, CDR2 YYNGEE. Trimming took 2 bases from V and 5 from J, leaving 13 bases between them. The CDR3 runs 15 residues.

The rearrangement uses TRBV21-1 and TRBJ1-1. TRBV21-1 is a documented pseudogene. This CDR3 comprises 15 residues. The CDR3 nucleotides are TGTGCCAGCAGCATGCGGTCGGGGGGGTGGACTGAAGCTTTCTTT. Amino acids: CASSMRSGGWTEAFF.

The chain uses TRBV10-2 and TRBJ1-1, with no clear D. Germline values: CDR1 WSHSY, CDR2 SAAADI. Trimming took 1 base from V and 5 from J, leaving 8 bases between them. CDR3 size: 13 residues. The CDR3 coding sequence is TGCGCCAGCAGTGAGTTGGTGGAGACTGAAGCTTTCTTT. Its translation is CASSELVETEAFF.

This chain joins TRBV6-1 and TRBJ2-1; 8 bases agree with TRBD2. This CDR3 has 16 residues. V was clipped by 2 bases and J by 5 bases; unmatched bases: 8. Per the germline V gene, CDR1 is MNHNS and CDR2 is SASEGT. CDR3 amino acids: CASSEWAGGTDNEQFF. CDR3 bases: TGTGCCAGCAGTGAATGGGCGGGGGGAACGGACAATGAGCAGTTCTTC.